This T cell receptor (beta chain) was sequenced for a study of cytotoxic CD8 clonotypes in ibrutinib-treated CLL. The V end was cut by 3 bases, the J end by 5 bases, with 2 bases between. The CDR3 runs 10 residues. Germline V lookup: CDR1 MDHEN, CDR2 SYDVKM. This clone was observed a handful of times. Libraries were prepared by immunoSEQ multiplex PCR; TCRdb keeps only in-frame clonotypes and omits some of them. The data hold tens of thousands of clones, with less than 95% observed a single time. V and J are TRBV28 and TRBJ2-7; D is unclear. The specimen was PBMCs, collected after 12 months of ibrutinib treatment. The sequence derives from a human donor with chronic lymphocytic leukemia. CDR3 sequence reads: CASSFDEQYF. For the CDR3, the DNA is TGTGCCAGCAGTTTCGACGAGCAGTACTTC. The variable domain in full, completed from reference TRBV28 and TRBJ2-7, reads DVKVTQSSRYLVKRTGEKVFLECVQDMDHENMFWYRQDPGLGLRLIYFSYDVKMKEKGDIPEGYSVSREKKERFSLILESASTNQTSMYLCASSFDEQYFGPGTRLTVT.